This T cell receptor beta chain was observed in a study of monozygotic twins with inflammatory bowel disease. Each CDR3 protein gets one entry in TCRdb, which reprocessed the 5' RACE reads and gives no DNA. This listing includes roughly 200,000 distinct CDR3 sequences. The CDR3 contains 14 residues. Germline V gene sequence: CDR1 MNHNS, CDR2 SASEGT. Source material: blood. This chain uses TRBV6-1 with TRBJ1-1; with no DNA, the TCRdb D assignment of TRBD1 cannot be verified. The receptor was derived from a human donor with ulcerative colitis or Crohn's disease, or a healthy co-twin of an affected twin (not recorded which). The CDR3 sequence: CASRRQGVNTEAFF.